The present T cell receptor beta chain was sequenced within a study of blood T cell repertoires in COVID-19. Study-level background: Italy, Spain and the United States were the sources of the convalescent and acute COVID-19 samples. T cells, B-cell-depleted T cells, or PBMCs supplied cDNA or gDNA.

Under the authors' procedure: Counts of nucleated cells, estimated from reference gene primer amplification, were obtained. TCRdb's copy holds only in-frame clones and misses some; the assay was immunoSEQ multiplex PCR. V and J calls plus clone size are reproduced from that table; the DNA served to infer D and trimming. Here the sample spans some 96,000 clones, approximately 80% being singletons. J was trimmed by 6 bases and V by 7 bases; bases with no gene match: 7. The germline V gene has CDR1 MDHEN and CDR2 SYDVKM. The CDR3 spans 13 residues. Sequencing was performed on peripheral blood. This receptor was identified in a man aged 50 or older with active or convalescent COVID-19. The chain carries TRBV28 and TRBJ1-2; 8 bases match TRBD1. The CDR3 DNA reads TGTGCCAGCATCCCACAGGGGGTGGATGGCTACACCTTC. Translating gives CASIPQGVDGYTF.